This record looks at one TCR beta chain sequence and its context. Data came from immunoSEQ multiplex PCR; TCRdb stores just in-frame clones and leaves some out. In the table there are approximately 75,000 clones, about 97% of which are singletons. This record comes from a study of technical replicates of blood from a handful of donors. CDR1 LNHDA and CDR2 SQIVND come from the germline V gene (reference sequence). The length of the CDR3 is 17 residues. V was clipped by 5 bases and J by 7 bases; unmatched bases: 13. V usage is TRBV19 and J usage is TRBJ2-1, with 11 bases aligning to TRBD2. Source material: T cells isolated from PBMCs. This sequence originates from a human donor in good health. The CDR3 coding sequence is TGTGCCAGTAGTTTCCGACTAGCGGGAAGCGGTACTAATGAGCAGTTCTTC. Its protein is CASSFRLAGSGTNEQFF.